A single sample is the source of the 4 T cell receptor beta chains below, sequenced in a study of patients and donors after allogeneic stem cell transplantation. TCRdb recomputed calls from the RT-PCR reads with MiXCR, one row per CDR3 protein. The sample lists hundreds of thousands of distinct CDR3 sequences, under 20% seen once, with roughly 7% in the top ten. Sequenced: blood, either unsorted or a sorted T cell fraction (not recorded which). These receptors all stem from a human donor who was either an allogeneic HSCT recipient or a stem cell or donor lymphocyte infusion donor (not recorded which). It is not recorded whose cells these are; they may come from a transplant donor.

This clonotype turned up a few times. This rearrangement joins TRBV9 to TRBJ2-5; TRBD2 aligns across 8 bases. CDR1 and CDR2 (germline): SGDLS, YYNGEE. This CDR3 is 16 amino acids long. V gave up 3 bases and J gave up 5 bases; unmatched junction bases: 12. CDR3 residues: CASSALRVAGMETQYF. Here the CDR3 DNA reads TGTGCCAGCAGCGCCCTCCGAGTAGCGGGAATGGAGACCCAGTACTTC.

This clonotype was detected many times. This rearrangement joins TRBV5-1 to TRBJ2-1, with a tentative D call TRBD2 (5 bases). Germline V gene lookup returns CDR1 SGHRS and CDR2 YFSETQ. V shed 2 bases and J shed 3 bases, with 9 bases lying between them. The CDR3 extends over 14 amino acids. The CDR3 DNA reads TGCGCCAGCAGCTTTAGCCGGGACTACAATGAGCAGTTCTTC. It yields the protein CASSFSRDYNEQFF.

This clonotype was recorded many times. The chain joins TRBV3-1 to TRBJ2-7; no definite D call. The length of the CDR3 is 17 residues. Trimming cost V 0 bases and J 1 base, with 16 bases left between them. Looked up from germline, CDR1 is LGHDT and CDR2 is YNNKEL (reference sequence). CDR3 loop: CASSQDRGMLESYEQYF. The CDR3 DNA follows: TGTGCCAGCAGCCAAGATCGAGGTATGCTAGAATCCTACGAGCAGTACTTC.

The V and J genes are TRBV13 and TRBJ2-1; perhaps TRBD2 as D (7 bases). There are 16 residues in the CDR3. Looked up from germline, CDR1 is PRHDT and CDR2 is FYEKMQ (reference sequence). V dropped 5 bases and J dropped 2 bases, with 16 bases sitting between them. In nucleotides, the CDR3 is TGTGCCAGCAGCCCCTCTAGGGGGGGGGCCTACAATGAGCAGTTCTTC. Amino acids: CASSPSRGGAYNEQFF.